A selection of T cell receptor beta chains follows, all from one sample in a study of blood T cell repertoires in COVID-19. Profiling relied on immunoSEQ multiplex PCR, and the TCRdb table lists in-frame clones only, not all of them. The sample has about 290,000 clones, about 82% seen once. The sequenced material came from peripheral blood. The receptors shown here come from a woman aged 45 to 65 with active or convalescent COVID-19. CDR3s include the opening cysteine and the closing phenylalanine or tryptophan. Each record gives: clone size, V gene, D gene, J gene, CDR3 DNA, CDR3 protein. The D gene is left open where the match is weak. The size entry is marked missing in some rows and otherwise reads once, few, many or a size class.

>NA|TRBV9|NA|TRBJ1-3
TGTGCCAGCAGCCTCCCAGGGTCTGGAAACACCATATATTTT
CASSLPGSGNTIYF
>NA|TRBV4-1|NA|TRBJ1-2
TGCGCCAGCAGCCAAGGGAGGGGAGACTATGGCTACACCTTC
CASSQGRGDYGYTF
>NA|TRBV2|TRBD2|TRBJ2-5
TGTGCCAGCATGGGAGCGGGAGAGGTCCAAGAGACCCAGTACTTC
CASMGAGEVQETQYF
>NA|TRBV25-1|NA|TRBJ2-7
TGTGCCAGCACGCCTCGGGATGGGGTAGCGCAGTACTTC
CASTPRDGVAQYF
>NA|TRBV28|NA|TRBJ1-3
TGTGCCAGCAGTTTTATGAACACCATATATTTT
CASSFMNTIYF
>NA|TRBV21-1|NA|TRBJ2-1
TGTGCCAGCAGCGGTAGGGGCAGATCCTATAGCGGGGGGTCCTACAATGAGCAGTTCTTC
CASSGRGRSYSGGSYNEQFF
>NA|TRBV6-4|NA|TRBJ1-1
TGTGCCAGCAGTGAACAACCGAACACTGAAGCTTTCTTT
CASSEQPNTEAFF
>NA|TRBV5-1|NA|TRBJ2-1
TGCGCCAGCAGCTTGCAGGGCGTCCACAATGAGCAGTTCTTC
CASSLQGVHNEQFF
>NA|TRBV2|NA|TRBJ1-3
TGTGCCAGCAGTGAAGCGCGGCGGTGGTCTGGAAACACCATATATTTT
CASSEARRWSGNTIYF
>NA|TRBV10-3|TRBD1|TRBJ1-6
TGTGCCACGAACAGGGGTACGAATTCACCCCTCCACTTT
CATNRGTNSPLHF
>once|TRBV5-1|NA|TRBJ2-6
TGCGCCAGCAGCTTGGCAGGCTCTGGGGCCAACGTCCTGACTTTC
CASSLAGSGANVLTF
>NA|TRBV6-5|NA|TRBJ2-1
TGTGCCAGCAGATTGGAGGGGTCCACCTACAATGAGCAGTTCTTC
CASRLEGSTYNEQFF
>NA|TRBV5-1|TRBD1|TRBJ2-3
TGCGCCAGCAGCTTGGGGACAGGGACAGATACGCAGTATTTT
CASSLGTGTDTQYF
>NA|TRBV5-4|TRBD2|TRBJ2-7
TGTGCCAGCAGCTTCGGCGGGAGCCACGAGCAGTACTTC
CASSFGGSHEQYF
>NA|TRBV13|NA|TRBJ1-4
TGTGCCAGCAGCTCCCTCAGTCAGGGTGGAAAACTGTTTTTT
CASSSLSQGGKLFF
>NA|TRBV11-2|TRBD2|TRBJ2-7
TGTGCCAGCAGGCCGGCCGGGACTAGCGGGTCCAACGAGCAGTACTTC
CASRPAGTSGSNEQYF
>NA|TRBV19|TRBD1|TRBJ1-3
TGTGCCAGTAGCCGGGACAGAGGAAACACCATATATTTT
CASSRDRGNTIYF
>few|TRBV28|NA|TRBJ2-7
TGTGCCAGCAGAACGACGGACACCTACGAGCAGTACTTC
CASRTTDTYEQYF
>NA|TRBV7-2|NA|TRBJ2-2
TGTGCCAGCAGCTTAGTGACACCGAACACCGGGGAGCTGTTTTTT
CASSLVTPNTGELFF
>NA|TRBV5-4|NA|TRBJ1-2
TGTGCCAGCAGCCCGGACAGAAACTATGGCTACACCTTC
CASSPDRNYGYTF
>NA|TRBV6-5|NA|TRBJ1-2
TGTGCCAGCAGTTACGTTCTTAACTATGGCTACACCTTC
CASSYVLNYGYTF
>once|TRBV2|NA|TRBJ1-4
TGTGCCAGCAGTTGGGACCCCCTGGGGGGGAGGTCAGAAAAACTGTTTTTT
CASSWDPLGGRSEKLFF
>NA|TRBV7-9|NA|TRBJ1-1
TGTGCCAGCAGCTTTGTTGGGGGGACTGAAGCTTTCTTT
CASSFVGGTEAFF
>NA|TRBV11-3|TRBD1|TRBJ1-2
TGTGCCAGCAGCTTAACAAACAGGGGTCCCTATGGCTACACCTTC
CASSLTNRGPYGYTF
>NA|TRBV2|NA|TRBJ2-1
TGTGCCAGCAACGGCGGGGTTTCCTACAATGAGCAGTTCTTC
CASNGGVSYNEQFF
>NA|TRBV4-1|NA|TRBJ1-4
TGCGCCAGCAGCCAAGACAGGAACAGGGAAGGCATAAATGAAAAACTGTTTTTT
CASSQDRNREGINEKLFF
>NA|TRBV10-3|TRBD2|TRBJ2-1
TGTGCCATCCTGGCCGGGACTAGCGACTACAATGAGCAGTTCTTC
CAILAGTSDYNEQFF
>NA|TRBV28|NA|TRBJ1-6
TGTGCCAGCAGTTTCCCCTTGGACTCGACTAATTCACCCCTCCACTTT
CASSFPLDSTNSPLHF